This TCR beta chain emerged from a study of T-cell memory formation after mild COVID-19. With V trimmed by 6 bases and J by 5 bases, 11 bases remained unmatched. Germline CDR1 DFQATT, CDR2 SNEGSKA (reference sequence). This CDR3 comprises 15 residues. From the 5' RACE reads, TCRdb called clonotypes with MiXCR, one entry per CDR3 protein. This sample yields about 410,000 distinct CDR3 sequences, of which 18% are seen a single time; roughly 21% belongs to the top ten. This clonotype was obtained from a man between 18 and 29 years old who had mild COVID-19 (a few samples of this study predate the infection). Cell type and time point are not known. The sequenced sample was PBMCs or a T cell subset sorted from them (not recorded which). V is TRBV20-1 and J is TRBJ2-2; TRBD2 matches at 8 bases. The CDR3, as DNA: TGCAGTGCCCAAAGCGGGGGCGGATCAACCGGGGAGCTGTTTTTT. Encoded protein: CSAQSGGGSTGELFF.